This T cell receptor beta chain was captured by sequencing in a study of CD8+CD57+ T cells in acquired aplastic anemia. General study results and limits: Researchers report that fewer than 30 CD8+ CDR3 sequences appeared in both patients and controls.

Concerning this clonotype itself: What it binds is not known.

An expansion of CD8+CD57+ cells by flow cytometry had been shown in patients chosen for sequencing. The template used for profiling TCR beta VDJ and CDR3 was genomic DNA. TCRdb ran MiXCR on the reads and lists one entry per CDR3 protein. Here the sample spans just over 450,000 distinct CDR3 sequences, 25% to 40% being singletons. V was shortened by 11 bases and J by 7 bases, with 21 bases between the two germline ends. Looked up from germline, CDR1 is LNHDA and CDR2 is SQIVND (reference sequence). CDR3 length equals 15 residues. The clonotype originates from a human donor with aplastic anemia. This sequence joins TRBV19 and TRBJ1-6; D is ambiguous. The sequencing input was sorted CD4+, CD8+, or CD8+CD57+ T cells (not recorded which) from PBMCs. CDR3 residues: CARSPLDGSNSPLHF. The CDR3 region has the DNA TGTGCCCGCTCACCCCTGGACGGATCAAATTCACCCCTCCACTTT.